These 32 T cell receptor beta chains came from one sample sequenced in a study of T-cell memory formation after mild COVID-19. Each CDR3 protein gets one entry after TCRdb re-called the 5' RACE reads with MiXCR. The repertoire holds about 110,000 distinct CDR3 sequences, with 15% to 20% as singletons. The sample consisted of PBMCs or a T cell subset sorted from them (not recorded which). These receptors were collected from an adult woman who had mild COVID-19 (a few samples of this study predate the infection). Cell type and time point are not known.

Only a few counts were recorded for this clonotype. V is TRBV12-3 or TRBV12-4 and J is TRBJ1-5; maybe TRBD1 (5 bases). The V and J ends lost 4 bases and 0 bases respectively, with 13 bases between them. The CDR3 runs to 16 residues. The CDR3 bases are TGTGCCAGCAGTTCCCCCGGGACGGCTAGCAATCAGCCCCAGCATTTT. It yields the protein CASSSPGTASNQPQHF.

In its sample, this clonotype was seen a few times. CDR3 bases: TGTGCCAGCAGCTTAGGCACAGGGGTGGGCTACAATGAGCAGTTCTTC. Protein sequence: CASSLGTGVGYNEQFF. This sequence joins TRBV7-9 and TRBJ2-1; 7 bases line up with TRBD1. Trimming at V came to 1 base and at J to 3 bases, leaving 6 bases not matched to a gene. The CDR3 is made up of 16 amino acids. The germline V gene encodes CDR1 SEHNR and CDR2 FQNEAQ (reference sequence).

This sequence joins TRBV3-1 and TRBJ2-1, with D hard to call. CDR3 length: 14 amino acids. The V and J ends lost 1 base and 0 bases respectively, with 4 bases between them. Germline lookup yields CDR1 LGHDT and CDR2 YNNKEL (reference sequence). The DNA of the CDR3 is TGTGCCAGCAGCCAAGCGGTCTCCTACAATGAGCAGTTCTTC. It specifies CASSQAVSYNEQFF.

The chain joins TRBV4-2 to TRBJ2-3, with 10 bases matching TRBD2. Germline-derived CDR1 and CDR2 are LGHNA and YNFKEQ. Losses at the gene ends were 0 bases for V and 2 bases for J; bases not matched to a gene: 8. The CDR3 totals 18 residues. Here the CDR3 DNA reads TGTGCCAGCAGCCAAGACCCACTTGGACTAGCGGACACAGATACGCAGTATTTT. This translates into CASSQDPLGLADTDTQYF.

This clonotype was seen only a few times. This chain uses TRBV7-6 with TRBJ2-7, with D maybe TRBD1 (6 bases). CDR3 length: 16 residues. Germline V gives CDR1 SGHVS, CDR2 FNYEAQ. The germline V and J ends were trimmed by 4 bases and 3 bases, with 19 bases remaining between them. The CDR3 sequence is CASSSLQGQGLYEQYF. Written as DNA, the CDR3 is TGTGCCAGCAGCTCGCTACAGGGCCAAGGGCTCTACGAGCAGTACTTC.

This rearrangement joins TRBV7-3 to TRBJ1-1; no clear D gene. Germline CDR1 reads SGHTA; CDR2 reads FQGTGA. This CDR3 is built from 14 residues. The V end lost 5 bases, the J end lost 3 bases, and 13 bases lay between the germline ends. CDR3 nucleotide sequence: TGTGCCAGCAGCGAGACTGTAGGCGACACTGAAGCTTTCTTT. It codes for CASSETVGDTEAFF. The entire variable domain, with the rest obtained from reference TRBV7-3 and TRBJ1-1, is as follows: GAGVSQTPSNKVTEKGKYVELRCDPISGHTALYWYRQSLGQGPEFLIYFQGTGAADDSGLPNDRFFAVRPEGSVSTLKIQRTERGDSAVYLCASSETVGDTEAFFGQGTRLTVV.

This clonotype was counted a few times. The chain employs TRBV7-9 and TRBJ2-5; 11 bases map to TRBD2. CDR3 size: 15 residues. Germline assignment: CDR1 SEHNR and CDR2 FQNEAQ (reference sequence). V lost 4 bases, J lost 4 bases, and 5 bases stayed unmatched. The CDR3 DNA reads as TGTGCCAGCAGCTCCCTTGGACTAGCGGGAGAGACCCAGTACTTC. Protein product: CASSSLGLAGETQYF.

Only a few counts were recorded for this clonotype. The chain combines TRBV7-6 with TRBJ2-3, with TRBD2 matching 7 bases. The CDR3 totals 17 residues. V was pared by 5 bases and J by 2 bases, with 13 bases of the junction left unmatched. Germline lookup yields CDR1 SGHVS and CDR2 FNYEAQ. The CDR3 is CASSQTPSGDDTDTQYF. The CDR3, as DNA: TGTGCCAGCAGCCAAACCCCCAGCGGGGACGACACAGATACGCAGTATTTT.

The V gene is TRBV7-6, the J gene TRBJ1-1; weak D call: TRBD1 (6 bases). V was cut by 1 base and J by 4 bases, with 13 bases left in between. Per the germline V gene, CDR1 is SGHVS and CDR2 is FNYEAQ. CDR3 length: 15 residues. The CDR3 coding sequence is TGTGCCAGCAGCTTAGACAGGGAATACGCCACTGAAGCTTTCTTT. It is translated as CASSLDREYATEAFF.

This clonotype was observed a handful of times. The rearrangement uses TRBV4-1 and TRBJ2-3; 10 bases are a match to TRBD1. Germline V gives CDR1 MGHRA, CDR2 YSYEKL. The V gene end was trimmed by 5 bases and the J gene end by 5 bases; junction bases not matched to a gene: 10. This CDR3 is built from 16 residues. CDR3 nucleotides: TGCGCCAGCAGCTCACCATCTTGGGACAGGGGAGATACGCAGTATTTT. Its translation: CASSSPSWDRGDTQYF.

The chain combines TRBV21-1 with TRBJ1-1; the table calls TRBD1, which could not be checked here. TRBV21-1 is assigned pseudogene status. The CDR3 is made up of 15 amino acids. The CDR3 is CASSPRQGGNTEAFF. CDR3 sequence (DNA): TGTGCCAGCAGCCCCCGACAGGGGGGGAACACTGAAGCTTTCTTT.

This clonotype was seen a handful of times. This chain uses TRBV12-3 or TRBV12-4 with TRBJ2-7; the D is unclear. The CDR3 is 12 residues long. The V end lost 6 bases, the J end lost 4 bases, and 10 bases lay between the germline ends. DNA of the CDR3: TGTGCCAGCAGAGACGGAGCTTACGAGCAGTACTTC. Residues: CASRDGAYEQYF.

The gene calls are TRBV30 and TRBJ1-1, with unresolved D. The germline V gene has CDR1 GTSNPN and CDR2 SVGIG (reference sequence). V lost 1 base and J 8 bases, leaving 11 bases between the germline ends. The CDR3 runs 12 residues. The CDR3 here is CAWSGAGGEAFF. CDR3 in DNA: TGTGCCTGGAGTGGGGCAGGTGGAGAAGCTTTCTTT.

This clonotype occurred a few times. V is TRBV19 and J is TRBJ2-1, with D possibly matching TRBD2 (6 bases). This CDR3 is 15 amino acids long. CDR1 and CDR2 (germline): LNHDA, SQIVND (reference sequence). V lost 6 bases and J lost 1, with 13 bases in between. The CDR3 coding sequence is TGTGCCAGTAGCCTCCTAGCGAGGTCCTACAATGAGCAGTTCTTC. It specifies CASSLLARSYNEQFF. The full variable domain, in which reference TRBV19 and TRBJ2-1 provide the parts outside the CDR3, is DGGITQSPKYLFRKEGQNVTLSCEQNLNHDAMYWYRQDPGQGLRLIYYSQIVNDFQKGDIAEGYSVSREKKESFPLTVTSAQKNPTAFYLCASSLLARSYNEQFFGPGTRLTVL.

The sample holds a few counts of this clonotype. V gene TRBV25-1 combines with J gene TRBJ1-1; D remains unclear. Germline V gene lookup returns CDR1 MGHDK and CDR2 SYGVNS. V was trimmed by 7 bases and J by 2 bases, leaving 8 bases between them. The CDR3 runs to 12 residues. CDR3 sequence reads: CASMAGNTEAFF. The CDR3 coding sequence is TGTGCCAGCATGGCAGGCAACACTGAAGCTTTCTTT. The whole variable domain, remainder taken from reference TRBV25-1 and TRBJ1-1, is EADIYQTPRYLVIGTGKKITLECSQTMGHDKMYWYQQDPGMELHLIHYSYGVNSTEKGDLSSESTVSRIRTEHFPLTLESARPSHTSQYLCASMAGNTEAFFGQGTRLTVV.

In this sample, this clonotype turned up a few times. The chain employs TRBV25-1 and TRBJ2-5, with TRBD2 matching over 7 bases. The V gene end was trimmed by 1 base and the J gene end by 5 bases; junction bases not matched to a gene: 7. The CDR3 consists of 15 residues. Germline V lookup: CDR1 MGHDK, CDR2 SYGVNS. The CDR3 sequence is CASSEWGGAVETQYF. CDR3 DNA: TGTGCCAGCAGTGAATGGGGGGGAGCGGTTGAGACCCAGTACTTC.

The rearrangement links TRBV20-1 to TRBJ2-7; D is perhaps TRBD1 (6 bases). The CDR3 sequence is 15 residues long. CDR1 and CDR2 (germline): DFQATT, SNEGSKA (reference sequence). Trimming removed 0 bases from V and 3 bases from J, with 15 bases in between. The CDR3 protein is CSARDRGGSFYEQYF. The CDR3 DNA is TGCAGTGCTAGAGATCGAGGGGGAAGTTTCTACGAGCAGTACTTC.

This clonotype came up a few times. This rearrangement joins TRBV19 to TRBJ1-1; D gene uncertain. Germline CDR1 LNHDA, CDR2 SQIVND (reference sequence). This CDR3 region has 17 residues. Trimming removed 3 bases from V and 0 bases from J, with 17 bases in between. DNA of the CDR3: TGTGCCAGTAGTATTCCGTATGGAGGAGAAATGAACACTGAAGCTTTCTTT. Translating it yields CASSIPYGGEMNTEAFF. Based on the CDR3 plus reference TRBV19 and TRBJ1-1, the full variable domain is DGGITQSPKYLFRKEGQNVTLSCEQNLNHDAMYWYRQDPGQGLRLIYYSQIVNDFQKGDIAEGYSVSREKKESFPLTVTSAQKNPTAFYLCASSIPYGGEMNTEAFFGQGTRLTVV.

This chain uses TRBV11-2 with TRBJ2-5; D is perhaps TRBD1 (6 bases). CDR3 length equals 13 residues. Germline V CDR1 and CDR2: SGHAT, FQNNGV. With 4 bases removed from V and 3 bases from J, the gap between germline ends came to 9 bases. CDR3 bases: TGTGCCAGCAGCTCCTACAGGGAAGAGACCCAGTACTTC. Translation gives CASSSYREETQYF.

The chain links TRBV19 to TRBJ2-1; a weak D match, TRBD2 (5 bases). The CDR3 totals 14 residues. Germline CDR1 LNHDA, CDR2 SQIVND (reference sequence). Trimming pared 8 bases from V and 8 bases from J, leaving 19 bases between. The chain's CDR3 is CASASGLAFDEQFF. CDR3 in DNA: TGTGCCAGTGCATCCGGACTCGCTTTCGATGAGCAGTTCTTC.

The chain combines TRBV5-1 with TRBJ2-3, with D possibly being TRBD1 or TRBD2 (6 bases each). Germline CDR1 SGHRS, CDR2 YFSETQ. V lost 0 bases and J 6 bases, leaving 11 bases between the germline ends. This CDR3 spans 14 amino acids. CDR3 nucleotides: TGCGCCAGCAGCTTGGCGGGGGCATGGGATACGCAGTATTTT. Its translation is CASSLAGAWDTQYF. The variable domain in full, with the rest retrieved from reference TRBV5-1 and TRBJ2-3, is KAGVTQTPRYLIKTRGQQVTLSCSPISGHRSVSWYQQTPGQGLQFLFEYFSETQRNKGNFPGRFSGRQFSNSRSEMNVSTLELGDSALYLCASSLAGAWDTQYFGPGTRLTVL.

This clonotype was seen more than once but under ten times. The chain carries TRBV7-9 and TRBJ2-3; 11 nucleotides match TRBD2. J gave up 4 bases and V 1 base, and 4 bases lay outside the gene matches. The CDR3 is 16 residues long. Per germline, CDR1 SEHNR and CDR2 FQNEAQ (reference sequence). CDR3 residues: CASSLDLAGGADTQYF. The CDR3 DNA sequence: TGTGCCAGCAGCTTAGATCTAGCGGGAGGCGCAGATACGCAGTATTTT.

This clonotype was detected a few times. The chain has TRBV6-6 and TRBJ2-3; TRBD2 might be the D (6 bases). The CDR3 covers 13 residues. Germline V lookup: CDR1 MNHNY, CDR2 SVGAGI (reference sequence). V lost 6 bases to trimming and J lost 10 bases, with 17 bases between them. For the CDR3, the DNA is TGTGCCAGCAGCTCCGGGACTCTCGAATCGCAGTATTTT. Translated: CASSSGTLESQYF.

This clonotype came up a few times. The chain is built from TRBV7-9 and TRBJ2-5; D is ambiguous. The length of the CDR3 is 14 residues. Germline assignment: CDR1 SEHNR and CDR2 FQNEAQ (reference sequence). V lost 6 bases, J lost 3 bases, and 14 bases lay in between. The CDR3 sequence is CASSRSSNEETQYF. As DNA, the CDR3 is TGTGCCAGCAGTCGGTCTAGTAACGAAGAGACCCAGTACTTC.

The V and J genes are TRBV6-5 and TRBJ2-3; TRBD2 matches 10 bases. CDR1 is MNHEY and CDR2 is SVGAGI in the germline V gene. After removal of 5 bases from V and 4 bases from J, the junction contained 12 bases not matched to a gene. The CDR3 has 17 amino acids. CDR3 bases: TGTGCCAGCAGTCCCCCAATAGCGGGAGGCTGGGCAGATACGCAGTATTTT. Protein sequence: CASSPPIAGGWADTQYF.

The rearrangement uses TRBV29-1 and TRBJ2-7, with 7 bases that match TRBD2. Germline CDR1 reads SQVTM; CDR2 reads ANQGSEA. This CDR3 spans 13 amino acids. V lost 6 bases to trimming and J lost 0 bases; unmatched junction nucleotides: 5. CDR3 bases: TGCAGCGTGGAGCGGGGACGCTCCTACGAGCAGTACTTC. Its protein product is CSVERGRSYEQYF.

The rearrangement uses TRBV11-2 and TRBJ2-3, with 10 bases that match TRBD1. The CDR3 runs to 17 residues. Trimming cost V 0 bases and J 6 bases; bases outside gene matches: 9. Germline loops: CDR1 SGHAT, CDR2 FQNNGV. The CDR3 sequence is CASSLEGWDRGQDTQYF. As DNA, the CDR3 is TGTGCCAGCAGCTTAGAGGGCTGGGACAGGGGACAGGATACGCAGTATTTT.

The CDR3 loop reads CASSLEADTQYF. The CDR3 DNA follows: TGTGCCAGCAGTTTAGAGGCAGATACGCAGTATTTT. The V gene is TRBV12-3 or TRBV12-4, the J gene TRBJ2-3; no reliable D call. CDR3 length: 12 residues. V dropped 1 base and J dropped 4 bases, with 3 bases sitting between them.

The table lists this clonotype with many counts. The CDR3 sequence is CASSPYRDRGRDTQYF. In DNA, the CDR3 is TGTGCCAGCAGTCCATACCGGGACAGGGGCCGCGATACGCAGTATTTT. The chain uses TRBV6-2 or TRBV6-3 and TRBJ2-3; 10 nucleotides match TRBD1. The CDR3 covers 16 residues. The J segment lost 6 bases and the V segment lost 5 bases, leaving 11 bases of the junction unmatched. CDR1 is MNHEY, CDR2 SVGEGT, per germline.

The chain recombines TRBV7-9 with TRBJ2-7; 9 bases line up with TRBD1. The junction had 9 bases not matched to a gene; V was cut back by 5 bases and J by 1 base. The CDR3 extends over 16 amino acids. Germline V CDR1 and CDR2: SEHNR, FQNEAQ (reference sequence). The CDR3, as DNA: TGTGCCAGCAGCGATGGGACAGGGTTGTTATCCTACGAGCAGTACTTC. This translates into CASSDGTGLLSYEQYF.

In its sample, this clonotype was seen a few times. The chain employs TRBV27 and TRBJ2-1, with 9 nucleotides matching TRBD1. This CDR3 has 13 amino acids. Germline V gene sequence: CDR1 MNHEY, CDR2 SMNVEV (reference sequence). The J segment lost 9 bases and the V segment lost 7 bases, leaving 7 bases of the junction unmatched. The CDR3 is CASTGTGSGEQFF. Here the CDR3 DNA reads TGTGCCAGCACGGGGACAGGGTCGGGTGAGCAGTTCTTC.

This clonotype was seen repeatedly, ten times or more. This chain uses TRBV6-5 with TRBJ2-5; 7 bases match TRBD1. The CDR3 length is 13 residues. With 5 bases clipped from V and 5 bases from J, the junction kept 5 bases outside the gene matches. Looked up from germline, CDR1 is MNHEY and CDR2 is SVGAGI. The chain's CDR3 is CASSLTGVETQYF. In nucleotides, the CDR3 is TGTGCCAGCAGTCTTACAGGGGTCGAGACCCAGTACTTC.